This T cell receptor beta chain came from a study of T cell responses to AZD1222 COVID-19 vaccine. Study overall: Pooling of second doses given at about 4 or about 12 weeks was done.

Concerning this clone itself: The antigen is undetermined.

Study observations and caveats: When two AZD1222 doses had been given, Spike-specific TCR breadth and depth rose. A reported finding is that nearly half of spike-specific TCRs target unmutated variant regions. White British donors predominated, females outnumbered males, and clonal diversity was possibly underestimated.

The CDR3 is 15 amino acids. From germline, CDR1 is DFQATT and CDR2 SNEGSKA (reference sequence). Between the trimmed V and J ends, which lost 3 bases and 0 bases, there was a span of 14 bases. Some clones are missing from TCRdb's copy, which holds only in-frame ones; the method was immunoSEQ multiplex PCR. The data show over 120,000 clones, with roughly 92% seen just once and over 1.5% held by the top ten. This chain connects TRBV20-1 to TRBJ2-5; D is possibly TRBD2 (5 bases). The sample consisted of peripheral blood, taken on day 0 of AZD1222 vaccination. This TCR derives from an adult in good health. CDR3 sequence reads: CSASLPGSYQETQYF. The CDR3 nucleotides read TGCAGTGCTAGTTTGCCGGGGTCGTACCAAGAGACCCAGTACTTC.